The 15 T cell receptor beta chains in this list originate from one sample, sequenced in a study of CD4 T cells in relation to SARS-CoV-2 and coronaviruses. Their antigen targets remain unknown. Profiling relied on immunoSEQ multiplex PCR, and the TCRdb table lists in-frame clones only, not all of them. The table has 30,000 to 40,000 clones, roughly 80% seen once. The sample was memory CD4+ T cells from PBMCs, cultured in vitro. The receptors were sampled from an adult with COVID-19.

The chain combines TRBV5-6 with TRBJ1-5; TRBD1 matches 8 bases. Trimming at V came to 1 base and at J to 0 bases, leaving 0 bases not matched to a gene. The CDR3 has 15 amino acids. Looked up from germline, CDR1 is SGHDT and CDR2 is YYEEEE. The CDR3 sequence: CASSLTGGSNQPQHF. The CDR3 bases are TGTGCCAGCAGCTTGACAGGGGGTAGCAATCAGCCCCAGCATTTT.

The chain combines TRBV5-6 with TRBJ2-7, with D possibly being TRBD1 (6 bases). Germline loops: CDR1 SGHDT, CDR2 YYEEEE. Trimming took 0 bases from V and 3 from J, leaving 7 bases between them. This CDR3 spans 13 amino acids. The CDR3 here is CASSLVTGYEQYF. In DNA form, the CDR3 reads TGTGCCAGCAGCTTGGTGACAGGCTACGAGCAGTACTTC.

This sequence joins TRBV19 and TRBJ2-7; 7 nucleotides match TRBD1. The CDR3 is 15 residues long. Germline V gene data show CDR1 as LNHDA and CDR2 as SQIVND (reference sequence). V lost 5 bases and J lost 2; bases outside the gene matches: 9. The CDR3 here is CASSAMTGSPYEQYF. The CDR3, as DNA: TGTGCCAGTAGTGCAATGACAGGGTCACCCTACGAGCAGTACTTC.

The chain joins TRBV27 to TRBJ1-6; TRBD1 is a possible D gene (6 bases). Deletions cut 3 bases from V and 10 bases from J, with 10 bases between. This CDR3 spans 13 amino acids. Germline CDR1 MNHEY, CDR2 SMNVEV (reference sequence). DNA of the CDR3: TGTGCCAGCAGTTTCGACAGGAGCTCACCCCTCCACTTT. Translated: CASSFDRSSPLHF.

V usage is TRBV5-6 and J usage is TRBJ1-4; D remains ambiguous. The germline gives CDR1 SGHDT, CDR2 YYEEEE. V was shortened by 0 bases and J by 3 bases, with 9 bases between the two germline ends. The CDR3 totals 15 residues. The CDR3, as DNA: TGTGCCAGCAGCTTGGGGGCGCGCCCTAATGAAAAACTGTTTTTT. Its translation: CASSLGARPNEKLFF.

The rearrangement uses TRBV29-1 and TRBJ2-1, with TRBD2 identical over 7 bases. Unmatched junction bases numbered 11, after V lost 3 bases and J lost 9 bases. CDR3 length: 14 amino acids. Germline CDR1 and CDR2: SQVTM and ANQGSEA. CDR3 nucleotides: TGCAGCGTTGACCCCCTAGCGGCCGTTCCTGAGCAGTTCTTC. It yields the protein CSVDPLAAVPEQFF.

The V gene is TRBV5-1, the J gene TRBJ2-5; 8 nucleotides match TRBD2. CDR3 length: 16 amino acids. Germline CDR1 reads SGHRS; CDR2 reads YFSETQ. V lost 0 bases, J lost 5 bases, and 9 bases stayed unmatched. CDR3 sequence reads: CASSLGGSGNRETQYF. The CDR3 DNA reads TGCGCCAGCAGCTTGGGTGGTAGCGGGAACCGCGAGACCCAGTACTTC.

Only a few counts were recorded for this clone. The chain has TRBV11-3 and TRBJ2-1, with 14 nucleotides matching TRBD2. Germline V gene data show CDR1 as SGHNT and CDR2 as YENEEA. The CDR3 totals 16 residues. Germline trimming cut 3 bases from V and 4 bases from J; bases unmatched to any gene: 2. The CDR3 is CASSFGTSGGYNEQFF. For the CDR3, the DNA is TGTGCCAGCAGCTTCGGGACTAGCGGGGGATACAATGAGCAGTTCTTC.

Written as DNA, the CDR3 is TGTGCCAGCAGTGACGAAGGGACTAGCGACCGATACTTC. It codes for CASSDEGTSDRYF. The chain recombines TRBV2 with TRBJ2-7; 10 bases match TRBD2. J was trimmed by 13 bases and V by 3 bases; bases with no gene match: 9. This CDR3 spans 13 amino acids. The germline CDR1 and CDR2 sequences are SNHLY and FYNNEI. Full variable domain (remainder filled in from reference TRBV2 and TRBJ2-7): EPEVTQTPSHQVTQMGQEVILRCVPISNHLYFYWYRQILGQKVEFLVSFYNNEISEKSEIFDDQFSVERPDGSNFTLKIRSTKLEDSAMYFCASSDEGTSDRYFGPGTRLTVT.

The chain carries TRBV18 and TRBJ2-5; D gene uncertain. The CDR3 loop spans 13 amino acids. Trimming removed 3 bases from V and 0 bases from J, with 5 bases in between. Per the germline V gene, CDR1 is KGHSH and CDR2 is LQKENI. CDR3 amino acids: CASSPRNQETQYF. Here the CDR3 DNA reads TGTGCCAGCTCACCCCGGAACCAAGAGACCCAGTACTTC. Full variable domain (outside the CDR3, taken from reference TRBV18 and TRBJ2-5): NAGVMQNPRHLVRRRGQEARLRCSPMKGHSHVYWYRQLPEEGLKFMVYLQKENIIDESGMPKERFSAEFPKEGPSILRIQQVVRGDSAAYFCASSPRNQETQYFGPGTRLLVL.

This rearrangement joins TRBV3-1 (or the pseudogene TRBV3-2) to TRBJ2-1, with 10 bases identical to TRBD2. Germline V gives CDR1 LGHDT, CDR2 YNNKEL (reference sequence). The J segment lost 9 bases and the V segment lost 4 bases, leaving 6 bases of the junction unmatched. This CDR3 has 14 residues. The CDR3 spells CASSRRTSGGEQFF. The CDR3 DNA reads TGTGCCAGCAGCCGCCGGACTAGCGGTGGTGAGCAGTTCTTC.

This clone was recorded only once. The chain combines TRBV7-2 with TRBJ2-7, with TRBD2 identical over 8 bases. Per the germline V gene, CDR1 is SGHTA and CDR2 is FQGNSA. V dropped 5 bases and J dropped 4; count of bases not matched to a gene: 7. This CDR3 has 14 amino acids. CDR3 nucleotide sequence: TGTGCCAGCAGCCCGGGACTAGTTTCGTACGAGCAGTACTTC. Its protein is CASSPGLVSYEQYF.

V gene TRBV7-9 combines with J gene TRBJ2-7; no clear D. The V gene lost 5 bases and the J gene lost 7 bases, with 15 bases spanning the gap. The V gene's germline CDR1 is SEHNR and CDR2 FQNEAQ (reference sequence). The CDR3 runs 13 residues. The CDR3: CASSTDGLGEQYF. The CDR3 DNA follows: TGTGCCAGCAGCACTGACGGGCTCGGGGAGCAGTACTTC. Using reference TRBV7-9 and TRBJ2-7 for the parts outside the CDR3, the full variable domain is DTGVSQNPRHKITKRGQNVTFRCDPISEHNRLYWYRQTLGQGPEFLTYFQNEAQLEKSRLLSDRFSAERPKGSFSTLEIQRTEQGDSAMYLCASSTDGLGEQYFGPGTRLTVT.

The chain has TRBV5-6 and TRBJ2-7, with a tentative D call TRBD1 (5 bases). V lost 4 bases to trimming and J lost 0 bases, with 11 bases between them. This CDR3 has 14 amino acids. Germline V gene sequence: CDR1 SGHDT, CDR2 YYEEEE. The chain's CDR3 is CASSRTTDSYEQYF. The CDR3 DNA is TGTGCCAGCAGCCGCACGACAGACTCCTACGAGCAGTACTTC.

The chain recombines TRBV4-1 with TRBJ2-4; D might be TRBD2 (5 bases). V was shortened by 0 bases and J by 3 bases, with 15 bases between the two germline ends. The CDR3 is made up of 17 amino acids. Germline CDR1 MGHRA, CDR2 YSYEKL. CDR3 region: CASSQDLWLAFKNIQYF. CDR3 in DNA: TGCGCCAGCAGCCAAGATCTGTGGCTAGCTTTCAAAAACATTCAGTACTTC.